One T cell receptor beta chain is described in this entry. Its antigen is not identified. These data are taken from a study of post-analysis software for immune sequencing data. Points from the study as a whole: F measure grouped same-batch samples tightly together. Five or six TRBV segments, TRBV5-6, TRBV5-1 and TRBV20-1 among them, were found more frequent in patients than controls. Relative to controls, patients with multiple sclerosis showed significantly lower normalized Chao1 diversity.

Germline V CDR1 and CDR2: SGHDN, FVKESK. This CDR3 contains 13 residues. V was pared by 4 bases and J by 7 bases, with 5 bases of the junction left unmatched. Unique molecular identifiers tagged the TCR beta cDNA libraries. Each CDR3 protein is one row after TCRdb ran MiXCR on the PCR reads. The sample records about 460,000 distinct CDR3 sequences, roughly 45% being singletons. J is TRBJ1-1 and V is TRBV14, with 8 positions matching TRBD1. Specimen: blood. The source of this sequence is a girl aged 5-17 years with multiple sclerosis. The CDR3 protein is CASSRQTGGEAFF. The DNA of the CDR3 is TGTGCCAGCAGCCGACAAACAGGGGGTGAAGCTTTCTTT.